The TCR beta chain under discussion was sequenced for a study of cytomegalovirus exposure and HLA in healthy donors. Regarding the study as a whole: Overall, about 160 TCR beta chains were annotated as cytomegalovirus-associated. With high specificity and sensitivity, the classifier reportedly diagnosed cytomegalovirus status.

CDR3 length: 14 residues. J was trimmed by 4 bases and V by 3 bases; bases with no gene match: 9. Germline CDR1 and CDR2: GTSNPN and SVGIG (reference sequence). For this clone: Its antigen is as yet unknown.

PCR primers comprised 60 Vbeta and 13 Jbeta primers. The assay was immunoSEQ multiplex PCR, and TCRdb's table has in-frame clones only and misses some. The sample shows some 150,000 clones, more than 75% of them seen only once. The clonotype was recovered from a young man in good health and CMV-seropositive. The V gene is TRBV30, the J gene TRBJ2-7, with 7 positions matching TRBD1. Sequenced sample: PBMCs. The CDR3 loop reads CAWSRDRIRYEQYF. CDR3 bases: TGTGCCTGGAGCCGGGACAGAATTCGGTACGAGCAGTACTTC. Full variable domain (rest looked up from reference TRBV30 and TRBJ2-7): SQTIHQWPATLVQPVGSPLSLECTVEGTSNPNLYWYRQAAGRGLQLLFYSVGIGQISSEVPQNLSASRPQDRQFILSSKKLLLSDSGFYLCAWSRDRIRYEQYFGPGTRLTVT.